What follows are 25 T cell receptor beta chains derived from one specimen sequenced in a study of CD8+CD57+ T cells in acquired aplastic anemia. The study profiled TCR beta VDJ and CDR3 using genomic DNA as template. From the reads, TCRdb called clonotypes with MiXCR, one entry per CDR3 protein. Here the sample spans around 430,000 distinct CDR3 sequences, roughly a third being singletons. The sequenced patients had an expansion of CD8+CD57+ cells seen by flow cytometry. The specimen sequenced was sorted CD4+, CD8+, or CD8+CD57+ T cells (not recorded which) from PBMCs. The receptors originated from a human donor with aplastic anemia.

This clonotype was seen only a few times. The chain links TRBV2 to TRBJ2-7; D is uncertain. CDR3 length: 11 residues. V was clipped by 5 bases and J by 7 bases, with 9 bases between them. Germline V gives CDR1 SNHLY, CDR2 FYNNEI. CDR3 in amino acids: CASSYSQEQYF. The DNA for the CDR3 is TGTGCCAGCAGTTACTCGCAGGAGCAGTACTTC.

The table lists this clonotype with a few counts. The chain carries TRBV2 and TRBJ1-3; a weak D match, TRBD1 (5 bases). This CDR3 region has 16 residues. Germline lookup yields CDR1 SNHLY and CDR2 FYNNEI. The V and J ends lost 2 bases and 2 bases respectively, with 13 bases between them. In DNA, the CDR3 is TGTGCCAGCAGTGAACCCGTTTGGGGGGCTGGAAACACCATATATTTT. Amino acids: CASSEPVWGAGNTIYF.

The chain joins TRBV7-8 to TRBJ2-2; 12 bases line up with TRBD1. CDR1 and CDR2 (germline): SGHVS, FQNEAQ. This CDR3 spans 16 amino acids. Unmatched junction bases numbered 7, after V lost 5 bases and J lost 6 bases. The CDR3 loop reads CASSIYGTGGSGELFF. The CDR3 coding sequence is TGTGCCAGCAGCATATACGGGACAGGGGGCTCCGGGGAGCTGTTTTTT. Full variable domain (outside the CDR3, taken from reference TRBV7-8 and TRBJ2-2): GAGVSQSPRYKVAKRGQDVALRCDPISGHVSLFWYQQALGQGPEFLTYFQNEAQLDKSGLPSDRFFAERPEGSVSTLKIQRTQQEDSAVYLCASSIYGTGGSGELFFGEGSRLTVL.

J is TRBJ1-3 and V is TRBV29-1, with D unresolved. Germline assignment: CDR1 SQVTM and CDR2 ANQGSEA. V was pared by 0 bases and J by 0 bases, with 6 bases between. The CDR3 consists of 14 residues. The CDR3 DNA is TGCAGCGTTGAAGAGGCGGCCTCTGGAAACACCATATATTTT. It is translated as CSVEEAASGNTIYF.

DNA of the CDR3: TGTGCCAGCAGGGACAGGGAGGATGCTGAAGCTTTCTTT. Translated, it gives CASRDREDAEAFF. The gene calls are TRBV12-3 or TRBV12-4 and TRBJ1-1; 8 bases fit TRBD1. This CDR3 contains 13 residues. The V and J ends lost 6 bases and 6 bases, in that order; junction bases with no gene match: 6.

This clonotype was counted once. This chain joins TRBV12-3 or TRBV12-4 and TRBJ2-2; 7 nucleotides match TRBD1. CDR3 length: 15 residues. Losses at the gene ends were 5 bases for V and 3 bases for J; bases not matched to a gene: 6. The CDR3 sequence: CASSPRDRYTGELFF. In nucleotides, the CDR3 is TGTGCCAGCAGTCCCCGGGACAGATACACCGGGGAGCTGTTTTTT.

V usage is TRBV6-1 and J usage is TRBJ2-3; TRBD2 matches 11 bases. The CDR3 runs to 14 residues. With V trimmed by 6 bases and J by 4 bases, 3 bases remained unmatched. Germline V CDR1 and CDR2: MNHNS, SASEGT. CDR3 sequence reads: CASRTSGVPDTQYF. DNA of the CDR3: TGTGCCAGCAGGACTAGCGGGGTCCCAGATACGCAGTATTTT.

This clonotype was seen more than once but under ten times. This chain joins TRBV4-2 and TRBJ2-5, with 7 bases lining up with TRBD1. Germline CDR1 LGHNA, CDR2 YNFKEQ. V was pared by 1 base and J by 1 base, with 6 bases of the junction left unmatched. CDR3 length equals 16 residues. The CDR3 loop reads CASSQARQGSQETQYF. In nucleotides, the CDR3 is TGTGCCAGCAGCCAAGCCCGACAGGGAAGCCAAGAGACCCAGTACTTC.

The chain uses TRBV14 and TRBJ1-4; no clear D gene. The CDR3 totals 13 residues. Per the germline V gene, CDR1 is SGHDN and CDR2 is FVKESK. The ends were cut back, 9 bases at V and 0 bases at J, with 8 bases in the middle. CDR3 bases: TGTGCCAGTTCCAGGTCAACTAATGAAAAACTGTTTTTT. Its protein is CASSRSTNEKLFF.

At least ten counts were recorded for this clonotype. The chain carries TRBV2 and TRBJ1-1, with D perhaps matching TRBD1 (5 bases). Trimming removed 7 bases at V and 5 bases at J, with 17 bases between. Germline values: CDR1 SNHLY, CDR2 FYNNEI. The CDR3 sequence is 14 residues long. The CDR3 region is CASKGYSIGTEAFF. The CDR3, as DNA: TGTGCCAGCAAGGGGTATAGTATCGGGACTGAAGCTTTCTTT.

The chain carries TRBV20-1 and TRBJ2-2, with D perhaps being TRBD1 or TRBD2 (6 bases each). Trimming cost V 4 bases and J 3 bases, with 21 bases left between them. This CDR3 is built from 17 residues. CDR1 and CDR2 (germline): DFQATT, SNEGSKA (reference sequence). The DNA of the CDR3 is TGCAGTGCTATAATGTGGGGGGCCGGTGTAGACACCGGGGAGCTGTTTTTT. As protein: CSAIMWGAGVDTGELFF.

Points on this clonotype: No conserved phenylalanine or tryptophan ends this CDR3, so it is likely a read error. The DNA is left out, because the CDR3 cannot be placed on it with certainty; the CDR3 is given as TCRdb lists it. The V call is TRBV2, the J call TRBJ1-6. Germline V gives CDR1 SNHLY, CDR2 FYNNEI. From its first to its last residue, the CDR3 has 8 amino acids. The CDR3 loop is CASSPIQA.

This clonotype was recorded at least ten times. This chain joins TRBV9 and TRBJ1-3, with a possible D match to TRBD1 (5 bases). V shed 3 bases and J shed 0 bases, with 16 bases lying between them. CDR1 is SGDLS, CDR2 YYNGEE, per germline. CDR3 length equals 17 residues. The CDR3 region has the DNA TGTGCCAGCAGCGCCACCGGGACGACGAGCTCTGGAAACACCATATATTTT. This translates into CASSATGTTSSGNTIYF.

The sample holds many counts of this clonotype. The V call is TRBV7-8, the J call TRBJ1-2; 9 bases align to TRBD1. The germline gives CDR1 SGHVS, CDR2 FQNEAQ. The V gene end was trimmed by 5 bases and the J gene end by 3 bases; junction bases not matched to a gene: 10. The CDR3 is 16 amino acids. In nucleotides, the CDR3 is TGTGCCAGCAGCCCGCGAAGGACAGGGGAGGACTATGGCTACACCTTC. It specifies CASSPRRTGEDYGYTF.

The chain's CDR3 is CASSQDPQGRDSPLHF. The CDR3 coding sequence is TGCGCCAGCAGCCAAGATCCCCAGGGGCGTGATTCACCCCTCCACTTT. The V call is TRBV4-3, the J call TRBJ1-6; D possibly corresponds to TRBD1 (6 bases). This CDR3 comprises 16 residues. The V and J ends lost 0 bases and 8 bases respectively, with 14 bases between them. From germline, CDR1 is LGHNA and CDR2 YSLEER.

The chain is built from TRBV20-1 and TRBJ2-7, with 7 bases that match TRBD1. V lost 0 bases to trimming and J lost 1 base; unmatched junction nucleotides: 15. The CDR3 runs 18 residues. Germline V gene sequence: CDR1 DFQATT, CDR2 SNEGSKA (reference sequence). CDR3 nucleotide sequence: TGCAGTGCTAGAGATTGGGTTTCCCTACCGGGACAGTCCTACGAGCAGTACTTC. It encodes CSARDWVSLPGQSYEQYF.

This clonotype was counted a few times. The V gene is TRBV15, the J gene TRBJ1-2; D is undetermined. V was clipped by 0 bases and J by 7 bases, with 12 bases between them. Germline CDR1 is LNHNV and CDR2 is YYDKDF (reference sequence). This CDR3 region has 14 residues. In nucleotides, the CDR3 is TGTGCCACCAGCAGAGATCTTCAAGGGCCTGGCTACACCTTC. Protein sequence: CATSRDLQGPGYTF.

The rearrangement uses TRBV30 and TRBJ1-1, with TRBD1 matching 7 bases. Germline assignment: CDR1 GTSNPN and CDR2 SVGIG (reference sequence). Trimming removed 7 bases from V and 5 bases from J; junction bases left unmatched: 7. This CDR3 contains 12 residues. The CDR3 region is CAFTTGMTEAFF. In DNA form, the CDR3 reads TGTGCCTTCACGACAGGGATGACTGAAGCTTTCTTT.

This clonotype has at least ten counts. The chain couples TRBV9 to TRBJ2-7; unclear D gene. Germline V gene data show CDR1 as SGDLS and CDR2 as YYNGEE. V was shortened by 4 bases and J by 5 bases, with 10 bases between the two germline ends. The CDR3 has 12 amino acids. CDR3 sequence: CASSPMGHEQYF. Written as DNA, the CDR3 is TGTGCCAGCAGCCCCATGGGCCACGAGCAGTACTTC.

This clonotype has a count of ten or more. Written as DNA, the CDR3 is TGTGCCAGCAGCGTAACAGCGGATAGCAATCAGCCCCAGCATTTT. This gives the protein CASSVTADSNQPQHF. J is TRBJ1-5 and V is TRBV9; no definite D call. This CDR3 has 15 amino acids. Trimming removed 1 base at V and 0 bases at J, with 8 bases between. From germline, CDR1 is SGDLS and CDR2 YYNGEE.

The chain employs TRBV20-1 and TRBJ1-1; 8 positions agree with TRBD1. The CDR3 loop spans 15 amino acids. V lost 4 bases, J lost 1 base, and 8 bases stayed unmatched. CDR1 is DFQATT and CDR2 is SNEGSKA in the germline V gene (reference sequence). As DNA, the CDR3 is TGCAGTGCTAATAGACAGGGGACGAGGAACACTGAAGCTTTCTTT. Translating it yields CSANRQGTRNTEAFF.

This clonotype was picked up a small number of times. This rearrangement joins TRBV6-2 or TRBV6-3 to TRBJ1-2; D not certain. This CDR3 has 14 residues. Per germline, CDR1 MNHEY and CDR2 SVGEGT. The V end was cut by 4 bases, the J end by 4 bases, with 13 bases between. CDR3 loop: CASSSRFLPYGYTF. CDR3 bases: TGTGCCAGCAGTTCCCGGTTTTTGCCCTATGGCTACACCTTC.

The sample holds a few counts of this clonotype. The junction shows a germline mismatch at one end, possibly a read error. The chain recombines TRBV7-7 with TRBJ2-2; 8 nucleotides agree with TRBD1. Germline V gene data show CDR1 as SSHAT and CDR2 as FNYEAQ (reference sequence). The CDR3 sequence is 16 residues long. Written as DNA, the CDR3 is TGTGCTAGCAGCTCCTCGGGACAGGAAAACTCCGGGGAGCTGTTTTTT. Amino acid sequence: CASSSSGQENSGELFF.

The rearrangement links TRBV6-1 to TRBJ1-1, with D possibly matching TRBD1 (6 bases). This CDR3 is 15 amino acids long. The V gene lost 3 bases and the J gene lost 1 base, with 12 bases spanning the gap. Germline V gene data show CDR1 as MNHNS and CDR2 as SASEGT. This chain's CDR3 is CASSDLLRGNTEAFF. DNA of the CDR3: TGTGCCAGCAGTGACCTACTCAGGGGGAACACTGAAGCTTTCTTT.

The J gene is TRBJ1-2, the V gene TRBV6-1; D call uncertain. Germline assignment: CDR1 MNHNS and CDR2 SASEGT. Deletions cut 6 bases from V and 3 bases from J, with 11 bases between. The CDR3 totals 13 residues. CDR3 sequence (DNA): TGTGCCAGCAGCAAGGACGGAGACTATGGCTACACCTTC. This codes for CASSKDGDYGYTF.